Following are 31 T cell receptor beta chains from one sample sequenced in a study of shared clonotypes between healthy human individuals. Method: immunoSEQ multiplex PCR; TCRdb's copy keeps in-frame clones and lacks some. The sample yields fewer than 1.8 million clones, approximately 98.5% seen once. Specimen: naive CD4+ T cells sorted from blood. Subset noted: CD45RA+ positively selected. The receptor set was obtained from a man aged 30 to 45 in good health.

This sequence joins TRBV7-7 and TRBJ2-5; the D is unclear. V lost 4 bases to trimming and J lost 5 bases, with 8 bases between them. The germline V gene encodes CDR1 SSHAT and CDR2 FNYEAQ (reference sequence). The CDR3 has 12 residues. The CDR3 coding sequence is TGTGCCAGCAGCTCTTCACGGGAGACCCAGTACTTC. It specifies CASSSSRETQYF.

The chain links TRBV11-2 to TRBJ1-2, with D hard to call. From germline, CDR1 is SGHAT and CDR2 FQNNGV. The CDR3 contains 15 residues. V shed 5 bases and J shed 0 bases, with 13 bases lying between them. The CDR3 DNA follows: TGTGCCAGCAGCCCTACGGCGGATACTAACTATGGCTACACCTTC. Translated: CASSPTADTNYGYTF. The full variable domain, with the rest looked up from reference TRBV11-2 and TRBJ1-2, is EAGVAQSPRYKIIEKRQSVAFWCNPISGHATLYWYQQILGQGPKLLIQFQNNGVVDDSQLPKDRFSAERLKGVDSTLKIQPAKLEDSAVYLCASSPTADTNYGYTFGSGTRLTVV.

V is TRBV2 and J is TRBJ2-5; D call uncertain. CDR1 and CDR2 (germline): SNHLY, FYNNEI. V gave up 7 bases and J gave up 1 base, with 10 bases separating them. This CDR3 has 13 residues. The CDR3 spells CASNSGLQETQYF. The CDR3 DNA is TGTGCCAGCAACTCGGGTCTCCAAGAGACCCAGTACTTC.

The rearrangement links TRBV4-3 to TRBJ2-1; D perhaps matches TRBD1 (6 bases). The V end lost 8 bases, the J end lost 0 bases, and 8 bases lay between the germline ends. The CDR3 is 13 residues long. The germline V gene encodes CDR1 LGHNA and CDR2 YSLEER. The CDR3 DNA sequence: TGCGCCAGCGGGGGCAGCTCCTACAATGAGCAGTTCTTC. Its translation is CASGGSSYNEQFF.

For the CDR3, the DNA is TGTGCCAGCAGCCAAGAAACTAGACCCTACGAGCAGTACTTC. Translation gives CASSQETRPYEQYF. The genes are TRBV9 and TRBJ2-7, with D possibly being TRBD2 (5 bases). Germline V gene sequence: CDR1 SGDLS, CDR2 YYNGEE. V was clipped by 4 bases and J by 2 bases, with 13 bases between them. CDR3 length: 14 amino acids.

J is TRBJ1-1 and V is TRBV7-1, with TRBD1 identical over 11 bases. TRBV7-1 is noted as an ORF with a role that remains uncertain. The CDR3 is 16 residues long. V was clipped by 5 bases and J by 6 bases; unmatched bases: 11. CDR3 sequence (DNA): TGTGCCAGCAGCGGAAGCCGGGACAGGGGGAAATCTGAAGCTTTCTTT. Its protein is CASSGSRDRGKSEAFF.

The V call is TRBV19, the J call TRBJ2-1; 9 bases agree with TRBD2. Germline CDR1 reads LNHDA; CDR2 reads SQIVND (reference sequence). With V trimmed by 10 bases and J by 9 bases, 22 bases remained unmatched. The CDR3 spans 17 residues. The CDR3 DNA follows: TGTGCCACTCTAGTTAGGGGTAGCGGGAGTAGTCAGGGTGAGCAGTTCTTC. Translated, it gives CATLVRGSGSSQGEQFF.

This chain uses TRBV4-1 with TRBJ1-4; D ambiguous. The CDR3 has 13 residues. The V end was cut by 1 base, the J end by 7 bases, with 7 bases between. Looked up from germline, CDR1 is MGHRA and CDR2 is YSYEKL. The CDR3 is CASSQGPFEKLFF. In DNA, the CDR3 is TGCGCCAGCAGCCAAGGCCCCTTTGAAAAACTGTTTTTT.

This chain connects TRBV5-1 to TRBJ1-1; D is unclear. This CDR3 has 15 residues. V shed 3 bases and J shed 0 bases, with 12 bases lying between them. Germline values: CDR1 SGHRS, CDR2 YFSETQ. The CDR3 DNA sequence: TGCGCCAGCAGCTGGGAAGGGAGTGTGAACACTGAAGCTTTCTTT. Translated, it gives CASSWEGSVNTEAFF.

V is TRBV18 and J is TRBJ2-1; the match to TRBD1 covers 7 bases. Germline lookup yields CDR1 KGHSH and CDR2 LQKENI. CDR3 length: 16 amino acids. V was clipped by 7 bases and J by 0 bases; unmatched bases: 9. The CDR3 reads CASYPSRDSSYNEQFF. The CDR3 DNA reads TGTGCCAGCTACCCGTCCCGGGACAGCTCCTACAATGAGCAGTTCTTC.

V gene TRBV6-6 combines with J gene TRBJ2-7; 8 positions match TRBD1. The V and J ends lost 7 bases and 0 bases, in that order; junction bases with no gene match: 5. The germline gives CDR1 MNHNY, CDR2 SVGAGI (reference sequence). The CDR3 consists of 14 residues. CDR3 loop: CASMGTGGSYEQYF. The CDR3 nucleotides read TGTGCCAGCATGGGCACAGGGGGCTCCTACGAGCAGTACTTC.

V is TRBV10-3 and J is TRBJ2-1; possible D gene TRBD1, 5 bases. V lost 0 bases and J 3 bases, leaving 6 bases between the germline ends. From germline, CDR1 is ENHRY and CDR2 SYGVKD. The CDR3 spans 14 residues. The CDR3 sequence: CAISESGHYNEQFF. CDR3 coding DNA: TGTGCCATCAGTGAGTCGGGGCACTACAATGAGCAGTTCTTC.

This clone was detected once. J is TRBJ2-3 and V is TRBV7-8; D not certain. The germline CDR1 and CDR2 sequences are SGHVS and FQNEAQ. Trimming stripped 1 base from V and 1 base from J, with 12 bases between. The CDR3 has 16 amino acids. The CDR3 DNA sequence: TGTGCCAGCAGCTTAGTGCGGCCCGGTCGCACAGATACGCAGTATTTT. It translates to CASSLVRPGRTDTQYF.

This clone came up once. The chain couples TRBV2 to TRBJ1-1; D not resolved. The V end was cut by 0 bases, the J end by 8 bases, with 19 bases between. Germline lookup yields CDR1 SNHLY and CDR2 FYNNEI. There are 16 residues in the CDR3. This CDR3 reads CASSEAKLGGRSEAFF. The CDR3 coding sequence is TGTGCCAGCAGTGAAGCCAAATTAGGAGGGCGATCCGAAGCTTTCTTT. The complete variable domain, with remaining parts taken from reference TRBV2 and TRBJ1-1, reads EPEVTQTPSHQVTQMGQEVILRCVPISNHLYFYWYRQILGQKVEFLVSFYNNEISEKSEIFDDQFSVERPDGSNFTLKIRSTKLEDSAMYFCASSEAKLGGRSEAFFGQGTRLTVV.

The chain employs TRBV5-4 and TRBJ1-1; D is possibly TRBD1 (5 bases). V lost 3 bases, J lost 0 bases, and 15 bases lay in between. Per the germline V gene, CDR1 is SGHNT and CDR2 is YYREEE (reference sequence). The CDR3 runs to 16 residues. CDR3 region: CASSSHAGDLNTEAFF. CDR3 in DNA: TGTGCCAGCAGCTCGCACGCGGGGGATCTGAACACTGAAGCTTTCTTT.

The chain uses TRBV9 and TRBJ1-2; D unresolved. The germline V gene has CDR1 SGDLS and CDR2 YYNGEE. The CDR3 has 15 residues. V lost 3 bases and J lost 5, with 17 bases in between. The DNA of the CDR3 is TGTGCCAGCAGCGAGGGTAATGTTCTAGGGTATGGCTACACCTTC. Its translation is CASSEGNVLGYGYTF. Filled out from reference TRBV9 and TRBJ1-2, the complete variable domain reads DSGVTQTPKHLITATGQRVTLRCSPRSGDLSVYWYQQSLDQGLQFLIQYYNGEERAKGNILERFSAQQFPDLHSELNLSSLELGDSALYFCASSEGNVLGYGYTFGSGTRLTVV.

This chain joins TRBV30 and TRBJ1-2, with 8 nucleotides matching TRBD1. The V gene end was trimmed by 0 bases and the J gene end by 2 bases; junction bases not matched to a gene: 5. This CDR3 has 15 amino acids. The germline V gene encodes CDR1 GTSNPN and CDR2 SVGIG (reference sequence). The chain's CDR3 is CAWSVGTGANYGYTF. The CDR3 region has the DNA TGTGCCTGGAGTGTAGGGACAGGCGCCAACTATGGCTACACCTTC.

The J gene is TRBJ1-5, the V gene TRBV6-1; D is uncertain. The CDR3 runs 15 residues. Germline V CDR1 and CDR2: MNHNS, SASEGT. V was trimmed by 4 bases and J by 2 bases, leaving 12 bases between them. The CDR3 region has the DNA TGTGCCAGCAGTGTCGGGGATATCGGCAATCAGCCCCAGCATTTT. It specifies CASSVGDIGNQPQHF.

The V and J genes are TRBV5-1 and TRBJ2-3; TRBD2 matches at 9 bases. The V gene's germline CDR1 is SGHRS and CDR2 YFSETQ. After removal of 2 bases from V and 1 base from J, the junction contained 2 bases not matched to a gene. The CDR3 has 15 residues. CDR3 sequence: CASSFASGGTDTQYF. The CDR3 region has the DNA TGCGCCAGCAGCTTTGCTAGCGGGGGCACAGATACGCAGTATTTT.

This rearrangement joins TRBV5-1 to TRBJ2-7; D is possibly TRBD1 or TRBD2 (6 bases each). Germline V gene data show CDR1 as SGHRS and CDR2 as YFSETQ. CDR3 length: 15 residues. V lost 0 bases, J lost 2 bases, and 12 bases lay in between. CDR3 nucleotide sequence: TGCGCCAGCAGCTTGGCCGGGGGCACAGCCTACGAGCAGTACTTC. Translated, it gives CASSLAGGTAYEQYF. Full variable domain (rest looked up from reference TRBV5-1 and TRBJ2-7): KAGVTQTPRYLIKTRGQQVTLSCSPISGHRSVSWYQQTPGQGLQFLFEYFSETQRNKGNFPGRFSGRQFSNSRSEMNVSTLELGDSALYLCASSLAGGTAYEQYFGPGTRLTVT.

The V gene is TRBV6-5, the J gene TRBJ1-2; 7 bases match TRBD1. CDR3 length: 15 residues. V gave up 6 bases and J gave up 0 bases; unmatched junction bases: 7. Germline CDR1 reads MNHEY; CDR2 reads SVGAGI. The CDR3 nucleotides read TGTGCCAGCAGGGCTGCGGACAGGCCTAACTATGGCTACACCTTC. Its translation is CASRAADRPNYGYTF.

This clone was picked up one time. The chain combines TRBV6-6 with TRBJ2-6; D might be TRBD2 (5 bases). The CDR3 spans 14 residues. Germline CDR1 reads MNHNY; CDR2 reads SVGAGI (reference sequence). V was cut by 7 bases and J by 3 bases, with 10 bases left in between. CDR3 amino acids: CASTPAGGANVLTF. The CDR3 DNA reads as TGTGCCAGCACCCCGGCGGGTGGGGCCAACGTCCTGACTTTC.

V is TRBV7-8 and J is TRBJ1-4; a possible D gene is TRBD1 (6 bases). The CDR3 loop spans 15 amino acids. The germline V and J ends were trimmed by 8 bases and 10 bases, with 23 bases remaining between them. CDR1 is SGHVS and CDR2 is FQNEAQ in the germline V gene. DNA for the CDR3: TGTGCCAGCGGGGTCGGGGCAGGGGCTAGTGGAAAACTGTTTTTT. Residues: CASGVGAGASGKLFF.

The J gene is TRBJ2-7, the V gene TRBV27; possible D gene TRBD2, 6 bases. Trimming pared 3 bases from V and 3 bases from J, leaving 15 bases between. Germline V CDR1 and CDR2: MNHEY, SMNVEV (reference sequence). The CDR3 loop spans 15 amino acids. Here the CDR3 reads CASSFGGSFLYEQYF. The CDR3 DNA reads as TGTGCCAGCAGTTTCGGAGGGTCTTTTCTCTACGAGCAGTACTTC.

The chain carries TRBV25-1 and TRBJ2-7; no clear D gene. The CDR3 runs to 14 residues. Germline V CDR1 and CDR2: MGHDK, SYGVNS. V lost 3 bases and J 2 bases, leaving 11 bases between the germline ends. Written as DNA, the CDR3 is TGTGCCAGCAGTGACTGGTTTTCTGCCTACGAGCAGTACTTC. Translated: CASSDWFSAYEQYF.

The chain uses TRBV18 and TRBJ2-3; TRBD2 agrees at 8 bases. J was trimmed by 1 base and V by 0 bases; bases with no gene match: 18. Germline loops: CDR1 KGHSH, CDR2 LQKENI. The length of the CDR3 is 21 residues. The DNA of the CDR3 is TGTGCCAGCTCACCACCGTTCTTTGAACTAGCGGACATACGAGGCACAGATACGCAGTATTTT. It is translated as CASSPPFFELADIRGTDTQYF.

A word on this clone: This sample includes further DNA sequences coding for the same CDR3. This chain uses TRBV28 with TRBJ2-3, with 8 bases fitting TRBD2. Trimming cost V 6 bases and J 2 bases; bases outside gene matches: 7. The germline CDR1 and CDR2 sequences are MDHEN and SYDVKM. The CDR3 consists of 15 residues. The CDR3: CASSPRGGITDTQYF. CDR3 DNA: TGTGCCAGCAGCCCTCGGGGGGGAATCACAGATACGCAGTATTTT.

This chain connects TRBV29-1 to TRBJ1-1, with TRBD1 identical over 10 bases. The CDR3 is 14 amino acids. The ends lost 6 bases at V and 1 base at J; junction bases unmatched: 5. The germline gives CDR1 SQVTM, CDR2 ANQGSEA. CDR3 sequence: CSVTGGYGNTEAFF. The CDR3 nucleotides read TGCAGCGTGACAGGGGGCTATGGGAACACTGAAGCTTTCTTT.

The chain recombines TRBV6-1 with TRBJ2-7; possibly TRBD2 for D (5 bases). This CDR3 is built from 14 residues. The germline V and J ends were trimmed by 4 bases and 1 base, with 11 bases remaining between them. Germline assignment: CDR1 MNHNS and CDR2 SASEGT. Here the CDR3 reads CASSVLSGSYEQYF. The CDR3 DNA is TGTGCCAGCAGTGTACTTTCGGGGTCCTACGAGCAGTACTTC.

The rearrangement joins TRBV4-1 to TRBJ1-5, with D perhaps matching TRBD1 (5 bases). Germline CDR1 and CDR2: MGHRA and YSYEKL. The length of the CDR3 is 17 residues. V was trimmed by 1 base and J by 6 bases, leaving 19 bases between them. CDR3: CASSQVGRRQGVQPQHF. CDR3 sequence (DNA): TGCGCCAGCAGCCAAGTGGGTCGTCGGCAGGGTGTTCAGCCCCAGCATTTT.

The V and J genes are TRBV6-5 and TRBJ1-4, with D perhaps TRBD1 (5 bases). Germline CDR1 reads MNHEY; CDR2 reads SVGAGI. CDR3 size: 13 residues. V shed 1 base and J shed 6 bases, with 6 bases lying between them. The CDR3 DNA reads TGTGCCAGCAGTTACTTGGGGGATGAAAAACTGTTTTTT. It translates to CASSYLGDEKLFF.